The present T cell receptor beta chain was sequenced within a study of T cell responses to AZD1222 COVID-19 vaccine. This table comes from immunoSEQ multiplex PCR, and its TCRdb copy is limited to in-frame clones, with some not included. Of tens of thousands of clones in the sample, 80% to 90% were seen once. Study-level findings and limits: Researchers took repertoire samples only after the peak T cell response had come. A reported finding is that nearly half of spike-specific TCRs target unmutated variant regions.

Notes on this clone: The target antigen is unknown.

The receptor comes from an adult in good health. The sample consisted of peripheral blood, taken on day 0 of AZD1222 vaccination.

CDR3 residues: CASSLGQGAYSGNTIYF. Here the CDR3 DNA reads TGCGCCAGCAGCTTGGGGCAGGGGGCTTACTCTGGAAACACCATATATTTT. The rearrangement links TRBV5-1 to TRBJ1-3; TRBD1 agrees at 8 bases. The CDR3 is made up of 17 amino acids. Germline CDR1 reads SGHRS; CDR2 reads YFSETQ. V lost 0 bases to trimming and J lost 0 bases; unmatched junction nucleotides: 5.